The TCR beta chain under discussion was sequenced for a study of human T cells and chemical hapten exposure. Background on the study: How much TCR each sample yielded varied, mostly because pooled library volumes differed slightly. Study outcomes and limitations: No change in TCRs above 1 in 1000 frequency was produced by DPC sensitization.

Note on this clonotype: Antigen: not known.

Unfractionated whole blood was the source from which total RNA was extracted. V dropped 4 bases and J dropped 4 bases, with 10 bases sitting between them. The CDR3 runs to 13 residues. Per germline, CDR1 LNHDA and CDR2 SQIVND (reference sequence). Attachment of unique molecular identifiers to individual cDNA molecules was performed in the library. In the authors' methods: TCR counts had a median of approximately 96,000 per sample and spanned about 20,000 to 700,000. Using its own MiXCR run on the reads, TCRdb lists one record per CDR3 protein. The V and J calls shown here were made by TCRdb, not taken from the authors' results. The top ten hold roughly 1.5% of the sample, which has fewer than 150,000 distinct CDR3 sequences, 8.5% to 9% seen once.

The TCR originated in a human donor in good health. Some clones in this sample may be carry-over from other donors' samples. Sequencing was done on a sample of whole blood. The chain employs TRBV19 and TRBJ2-5; maybe TRBD1 (6 bases). CDR3: CASSTDRRETQYF. CDR3 coding DNA: TGTGCCAGTAGTACCGACAGGAGAGAGACCCAGTACTTC.